This T cell receptor (beta chain) was sequenced for a study of PD-L1 blockade in urothelial cancer. Whole-study context: When patients started atezolizumab in about 2014, it was given at 1,200 mg intravenously every 3 weeks. Blood was subjected to analysis at 3 weeks (second dose) and 6 weeks following treatment start.

This CDR3 region has 14 residues. Germline lookup yields CDR1 SGHTA and CDR2 FQGNSA. V was shortened by 3 bases and J by 6 bases, with 11 bases between the two germline ends. Assay: immunoSEQ multiplex PCR; the TCRdb copy retains only in-frame clones and omits some. Among about 70,000 clones listed, around 84% were seen once. The sequence came from a man between 65 and 79 years old with urothelial cancer. Specimen: PBMCs, collected around atezolizumab (anti-PD-L1) treatment. The V and J genes are TRBV7-2 and TRBJ1-4; D not certain. The CDR3 loop reads CASSLQGGDEKLFF. CDR3 coding DNA: TGTGCCAGCAGCTTGCAAGGAGGTGATGAAAAACTGTTTTTT.